This T cell receptor (beta chain) was documented in a study of OX40 agonist ivuxolimab in advanced cancers. Deletions cut 2 bases from V and 5 bases from J, with 18 bases between. CDR1 SNHLY and CDR2 FYNNEI come from the germline V gene. CDR3 size: 16 residues. Sequencing was performed with immunoSEQ multiplex PCR; in TCRdb, only in-frame clones are kept and a portion is missing. The repertoire holds some 50,000 clones, with about 88% as singletons. The clonotype originates from an adult with an advanced solid tumor such as melanoma, head and neck, liver or kidney cancer. The sample in question was CD4+ or CD8+ T cells sorted from blood, obtained in a trial of the OX40 agonist ivuxolimab. This chain uses TRBV2 with TRBJ2-5; D is perhaps TRBD1 or TRBD2 (5 bases each). CDR3 sequence reads: CASSELGGPGGETQYF. Here the CDR3 DNA reads TGTGCCAGCAGTGAACTTGGGGGTCCGGGCGGGGAGACCCAGTACTTC.